Below, 15 T cell receptor beta chains from the same sample are listed, as sequenced in a study of blood T cell repertoires in COVID-19. TCRdb keeps only in-frame clones here, not all; method: immunoSEQ multiplex PCR. Among some 78,000 clones listed, more than 80% were seen once. Sequencing was performed on peripheral blood. These TCRs come from a man aged 50 to 59 with active or convalescent COVID-19.

Here the CDR3 reads CASSLGRGNLYEQYF. The DNA of the CDR3 is TGTGCCAGCAGCTTAGGCAGGGGGAACCTCTACGAGCAGTACTTC. V and J are TRBV11-2 and TRBJ2-7, with 7 bases aligning to TRBD1. Trimming at V came to 1 base and at J to 3 bases, leaving 6 bases not matched to a gene. Germline V gene sequence: CDR1 SGHAT, CDR2 FQNNGV. The CDR3 is 15 residues long. Full variable domain (outside the CDR3, taken from reference TRBV11-2 and TRBJ2-7): EAGVAQSPRYKIIEKRQSVAFWCNPISGHATLYWYQQILGQGPKLLIQFQNNGVVDDSQLPKDRFSAERLKGVDSTLKIQPAKLEDSAVYLCASSLGRGNLYEQYFGPGTRLTVT.

The chain has TRBV27 and TRBJ1-4; TRBD1 might be the D (6 bases). V lost 5 bases, J lost 0 bases, and 13 bases lay in between. CDR3 length: 16 amino acids. Germline V gene sequence: CDR1 MNHEY, CDR2 SMNVEV (reference sequence). The DNA of the CDR3 is TGTGCCAGCAGTCACAGGGCACCCGCAACTAATGAAAAACTGTTTTTT. It is translated as CASSHRAPATNEKLFF.

The V call is TRBV7-6, the J call TRBJ2-3; no firm D call. This CDR3 comprises 17 residues. CDR1 and CDR2 (germline): SGHVS, FNYEAQ. V shed 1 base and J shed 1 base, with 15 bases lying between them. This chain's CDR3 is CASSLGAVLLGTDTQYF. The CDR3 bases are TGTGCCAGCAGCTTAGGTGCGGTCCTCCTGGGCACAGATACGCAGTATTTT.

The V call is TRBV11-2, the J call TRBJ2-1; TRBD1 matches 10 bases. This CDR3 region has 16 residues. Germline V gene sequence: CDR1 SGHAT, CDR2 FQNNGV. The ends lost 0 bases at V and 1 base at J; junction bases unmatched: 0. The CDR3 sequence: CASSLEGQGSYNEQFF. CDR3 DNA sequence: TGTGCCAGCAGCTTAGAGGGACAGGGGTCCTACAATGAGCAGTTCTTC.

The genes are TRBV5-1 and TRBJ1-4, with a weak D call TRBD1 (5 bases). The CDR3 is 14 amino acids. Germline V gene sequence: CDR1 SGHRS, CDR2 YFSETQ. V lost 4 bases and J lost 2, with 9 bases in between. The CDR3 loop is CASSQDTTNEKLFF. For the CDR3, the DNA is TGCGCCAGCAGCCAGGACACCACTAATGAAAAACTGTTTTTT.

The chain combines TRBV19 with TRBJ2-1; TRBD2 matches at 10 bases. Trimming cost V 3 bases and J 5 bases; bases outside gene matches: 13. CDR1 and CDR2 from the germline V gene are LNHDA and SQIVND (reference sequence). This CDR3 has 18 residues. Written as DNA, the CDR3 is TGTGCCAGTAGTATTCGGTCTAGCGGGAGTTACCCGGACAATGAGCAGTTCTTC. It specifies CASSIRSSGSYPDNEQFF.

This sequence joins TRBV5-8 and TRBJ1-2, with D tentatively TRBD1 (5 bases). Trimming took 2 bases from V and 1 from J, leaving 6 bases between them. Germline-derived CDR1 and CDR2 are SGHTS and YDEGEE. The CDR3 runs to 13 residues. CDR3 coding DNA: TGTGCCAGCAGCTTAGACAGTAACTATGGCTACACCTTC. Amino acids: CASSLDSNYGYTF.

The chain employs TRBV7-9 and TRBJ1-1; 8 bases match TRBD1. The germline CDR1 and CDR2 sequences are SEHNR and FQNEAQ (reference sequence). The CDR3 spans 17 residues. The junction had 8 bases not matched to a gene; V was cut back by 1 base and J by 1 base. CDR3: CASSLGGKTGENTEAFF. Here the CDR3 DNA reads TGTGCCAGCAGCTTAGGAGGAAAGACAGGGGAGAACACTGAAGCTTTCTTT.

Of note for this clone: Other DNA sequences in this specimen translate into the identical CDR3. V and J are TRBV9 and TRBJ2-2, with a weak D call TRBD1 (6 bases). Between the trimmed V and J ends, which lost 4 bases and 4 bases, there was a span of 11 bases. Germline V CDR1 and CDR2: SGDLS, YYNGEE. The CDR3 spans 14 residues. DNA of the CDR3: TGTGCCAGCAGCCCCCCCAGGGGCACCGGGGAGCTGTTTTTT. Amino acids: CASSPPRGTGELFF.

The chain links TRBV24-1 to TRBJ2-1; 13 bases are shared with TRBD2. V was clipped by 4 bases and J by 7 bases; unmatched bases: 3. The CDR3 sequence is 15 residues long. Per germline, CDR1 KGHDR and CDR2 SFDVKD. The CDR3 here is CATSDPTSGGNEQFF. In nucleotides, the CDR3 is TGTGCCACCAGTGACCCGACTAGCGGGGGGAATGAGCAGTTCTTC.

This clone occurred a few times. This chain uses TRBV11-3 with TRBJ2-3; D is perhaps TRBD1 (6 bases). There are 14 residues in the CDR3. The germline V gene has CDR1 SGHNT and CDR2 YENEEA. V lost 1 base and J 4 bases, leaving 9 bases between the germline ends. CDR3 sequence (DNA): TGTGCCAGCAGCTTAGGGGGGACATCAGATACGCAGTATTTT. This encodes CASSLGGTSDTQYF.

This chain uses TRBV19 with TRBJ1-5; TRBD1 is a possible D gene (6 bases). Trimming removed 8 bases from V and 7 bases from J, with 15 bases in between. The CDR3 length is 13 residues. Germline CDR1 is LNHDA and CDR2 is SQIVND (reference sequence). The CDR3 reads CASEDSPGQPQHF. CDR3 nucleotides: TGTGCCAGTGAGGACAGTCCTGGGCAGCCCCAGCATTTT. Filled out from reference TRBV19 and TRBJ1-5, the complete variable domain reads DGGITQSPKYLFRKEGQNVTLSCEQNLNHDAMYWYRQDPGQGLRLIYYSQIVNDFQKGDIAEGYSVSREKKESFPLTVTSAQKNPTAFYLCASEDSPGQPQHFGDGTRLSIL.

This clone showed up just once. V usage is TRBV19 and J usage is TRBJ2-6, with 10 nucleotides matching TRBD1. Looked up from germline, CDR1 is LNHDA and CDR2 is SQIVND (reference sequence). J lost 3 bases, V lost 1 base, and 6 bases had no gene match. This CDR3 region has 18 residues. The CDR3 DNA sequence: TGTGCCAGTAGTATAGCTGGGACAGGGGTCTTTGGGGCCAACGTCCTGACTTTC. Translating it yields CASSIAGTGVFGANVLTF.

The V gene is TRBV9, the J gene TRBJ2-1; TRBD1 is a possible D gene (6 bases). Germline CDR1 reads SGDLS; CDR2 reads YYNGEE. V gave up 4 bases and J gave up 1 base, with 24 bases separating them. There are 19 residues in the CDR3. CDR3 DNA sequence: TGTGCCAGCAGCTCACGACCCCCTTTTGGGCAGGGGTCCTACAATGAGCAGTTCTTC. It specifies CASSSRPPFGQGSYNEQFF.

The chain links TRBV7-2 to TRBJ1-6; 9 nucleotides match TRBD1. The CDR3 is 15 residues long. V shed 2 bases and J 6 bases; nucleotides not matched to a gene: 2. Germline-derived CDR1 and CDR2 are SGHTA and FQGNSA. CDR3 coding DNA: TGTGCCAGCAGCTTAATGGGACAGGGTAATTCACCCCTCCACTTT. Its translation: CASSLMGQGNSPLHF.